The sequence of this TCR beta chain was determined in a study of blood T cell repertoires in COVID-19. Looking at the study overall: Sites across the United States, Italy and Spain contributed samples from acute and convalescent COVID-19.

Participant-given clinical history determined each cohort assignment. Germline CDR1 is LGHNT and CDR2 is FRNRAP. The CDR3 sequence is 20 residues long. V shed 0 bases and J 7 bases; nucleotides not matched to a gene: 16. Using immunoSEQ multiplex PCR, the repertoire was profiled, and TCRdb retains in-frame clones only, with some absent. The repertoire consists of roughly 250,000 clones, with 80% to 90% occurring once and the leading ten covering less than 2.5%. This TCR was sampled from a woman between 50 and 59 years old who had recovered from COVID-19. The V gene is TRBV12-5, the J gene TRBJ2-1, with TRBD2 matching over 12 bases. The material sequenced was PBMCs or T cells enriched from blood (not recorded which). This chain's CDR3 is CASGLVLSGLAGGLSNEQFF. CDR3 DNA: TGTGCTAGTGGTTTGGTACTCTCGGGGCTAGCGGGAGGGCTGTCGAATGAGCAGTTCTTC. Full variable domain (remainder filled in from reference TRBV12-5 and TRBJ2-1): DARVTQTPRHKVTEMGQEVTMRCQPILGHNTVFWYRQTMMQGLELLAYFRNRAPLDDSGMPKDRFSAEMPDATLATLKIQPSEPRDSAVYFCASGLVLSGLAGGLSNEQFFGPGTRLTVL.